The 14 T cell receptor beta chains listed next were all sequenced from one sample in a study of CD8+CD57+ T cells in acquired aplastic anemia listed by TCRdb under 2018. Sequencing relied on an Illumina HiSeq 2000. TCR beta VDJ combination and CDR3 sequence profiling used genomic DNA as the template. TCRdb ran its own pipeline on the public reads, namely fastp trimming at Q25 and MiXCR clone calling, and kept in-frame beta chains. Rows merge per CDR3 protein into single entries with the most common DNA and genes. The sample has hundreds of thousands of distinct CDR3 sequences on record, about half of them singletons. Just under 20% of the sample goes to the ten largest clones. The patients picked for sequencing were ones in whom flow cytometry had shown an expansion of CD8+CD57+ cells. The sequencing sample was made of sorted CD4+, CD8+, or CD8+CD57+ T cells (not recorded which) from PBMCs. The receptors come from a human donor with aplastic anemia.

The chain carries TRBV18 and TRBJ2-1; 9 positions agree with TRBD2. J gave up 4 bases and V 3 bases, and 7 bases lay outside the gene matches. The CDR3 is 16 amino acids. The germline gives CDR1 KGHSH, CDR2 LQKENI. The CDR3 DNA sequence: TGTGCCAGCTCACCTATTTCTAGCGGGGATTACAATGAGCAGTTCTTC. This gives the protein CASSPISSGDYNEQFF.

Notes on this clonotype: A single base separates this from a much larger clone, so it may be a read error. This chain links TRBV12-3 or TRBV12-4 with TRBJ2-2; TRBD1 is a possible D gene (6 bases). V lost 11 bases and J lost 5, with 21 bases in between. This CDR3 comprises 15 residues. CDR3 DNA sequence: TGTGCCGGCACTTCAACCCAGGGGCTAACCGGGGAGCTGTTTTTT. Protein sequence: CAGTSTQGLTGELFF.

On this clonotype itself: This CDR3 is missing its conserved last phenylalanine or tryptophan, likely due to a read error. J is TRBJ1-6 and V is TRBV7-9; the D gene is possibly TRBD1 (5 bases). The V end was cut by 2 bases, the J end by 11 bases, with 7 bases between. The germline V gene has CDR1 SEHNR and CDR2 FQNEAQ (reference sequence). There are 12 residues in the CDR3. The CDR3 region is CASSLRGPPLHL. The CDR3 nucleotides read TGTGCCAGCAGCTTAAGGGGTCCACCCCTCCACCTT.

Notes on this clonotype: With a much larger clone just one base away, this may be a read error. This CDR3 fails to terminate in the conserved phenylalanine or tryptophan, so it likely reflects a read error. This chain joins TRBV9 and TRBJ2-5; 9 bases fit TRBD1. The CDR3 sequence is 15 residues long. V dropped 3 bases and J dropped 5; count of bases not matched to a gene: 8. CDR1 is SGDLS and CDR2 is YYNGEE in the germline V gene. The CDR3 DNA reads TGTGCCAGCAGCGCCCAACAGGGGGCGGGGGAGACCCAGTACCTC. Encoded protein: CASSAQQGAGETQYL.

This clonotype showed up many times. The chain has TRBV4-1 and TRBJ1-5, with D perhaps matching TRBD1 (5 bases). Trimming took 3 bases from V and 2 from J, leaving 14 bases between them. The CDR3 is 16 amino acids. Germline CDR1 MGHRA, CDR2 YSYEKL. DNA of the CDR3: TGCGCCAGCAGCCACATGGGAGGGGTTGGCAATCAGCCCCAGCATTTT. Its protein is CASSHMGGVGNQPQHF.

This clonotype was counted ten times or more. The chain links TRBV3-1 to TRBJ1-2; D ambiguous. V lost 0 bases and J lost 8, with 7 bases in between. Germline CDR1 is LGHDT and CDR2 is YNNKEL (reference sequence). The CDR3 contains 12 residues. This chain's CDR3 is CASSQDPEGYTF. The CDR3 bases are TGTGCCAGCAGCCAAGATCCTGAGGGCTACACCTTC.

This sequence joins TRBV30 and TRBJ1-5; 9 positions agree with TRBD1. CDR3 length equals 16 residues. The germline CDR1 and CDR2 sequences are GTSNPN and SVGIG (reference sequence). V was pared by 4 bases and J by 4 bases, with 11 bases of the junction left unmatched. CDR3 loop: CAWKWLGTGRNQPQHF. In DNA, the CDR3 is TGTGCCTGGAAGTGGCTCGGGACAGGGAGGAATCAGCCCCAGCATTTT.

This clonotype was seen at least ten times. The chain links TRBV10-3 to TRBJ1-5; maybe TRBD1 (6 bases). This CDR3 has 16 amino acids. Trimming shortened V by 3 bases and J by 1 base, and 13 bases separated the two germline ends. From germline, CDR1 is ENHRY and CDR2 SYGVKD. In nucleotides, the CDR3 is TGTGCCATCAGTGATCCCAGGGGAGGGAGCAATCAGCCCCAGCATTTT. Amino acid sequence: CAISDPRGGSNQPQHF.

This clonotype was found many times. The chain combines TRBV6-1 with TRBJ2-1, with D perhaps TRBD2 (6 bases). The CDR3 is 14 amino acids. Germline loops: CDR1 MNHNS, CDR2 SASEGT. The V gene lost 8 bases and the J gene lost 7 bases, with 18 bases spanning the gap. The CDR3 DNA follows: TGTGCCAGCTCTGGAGGGGTTGCTGGGAATGAGCAGTTCTTC. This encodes CASSGGVAGNEQFF.

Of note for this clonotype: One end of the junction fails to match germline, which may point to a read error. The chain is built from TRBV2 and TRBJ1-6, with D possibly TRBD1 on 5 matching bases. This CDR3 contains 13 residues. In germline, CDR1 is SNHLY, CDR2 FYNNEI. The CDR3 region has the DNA TGCGCCAGCATCGGGGCGGCTAATTCACCCCTCCACTTT. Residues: CASIGAANSPLHF.

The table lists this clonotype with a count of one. CDR3 nucleotides: TGTGCCAGCAGTCTCCGGGACAGCTCCTACGAGCAGTACTTC. Encoded protein: CASSLRDSSYEQYF. The V call is TRBV7-9, the J call TRBJ2-7; TRBD1 matches 7 bases. From germline, CDR1 is SEHNR and CDR2 FQNEAQ (reference sequence). The junction had 5 bases not matched to a gene; V was cut back by 6 bases and J by 0 bases. The CDR3 loop spans 14 amino acids.

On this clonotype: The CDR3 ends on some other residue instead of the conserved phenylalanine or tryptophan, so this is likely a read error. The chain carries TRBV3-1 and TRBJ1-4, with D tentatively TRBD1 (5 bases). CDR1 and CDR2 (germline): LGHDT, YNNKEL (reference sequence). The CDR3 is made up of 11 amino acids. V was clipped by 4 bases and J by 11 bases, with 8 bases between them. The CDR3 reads CASSLGGKLFL. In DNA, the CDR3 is TGTGCCAGCAGCCTGGGGGGTAAACTGTTTCTT.

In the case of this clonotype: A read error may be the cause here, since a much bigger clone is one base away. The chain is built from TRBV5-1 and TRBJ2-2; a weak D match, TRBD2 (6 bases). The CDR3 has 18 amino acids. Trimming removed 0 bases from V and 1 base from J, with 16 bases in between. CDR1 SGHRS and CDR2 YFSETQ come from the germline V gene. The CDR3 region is CASSLGRGRYGNTGELFF. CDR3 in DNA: TGCGCCAGCAGCTTGGGGCGGGGTCGATACGGGAACACCGGGGAGCTGTTTTTT.

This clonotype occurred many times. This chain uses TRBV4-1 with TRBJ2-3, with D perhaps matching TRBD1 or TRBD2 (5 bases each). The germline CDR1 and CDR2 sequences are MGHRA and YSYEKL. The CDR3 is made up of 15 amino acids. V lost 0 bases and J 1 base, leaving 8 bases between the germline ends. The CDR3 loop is CASSQDGTRTDTQYF. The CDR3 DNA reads TGCGCCAGCAGCCAAGACGGGACGCGCACAGATACGCAGTATTTT.